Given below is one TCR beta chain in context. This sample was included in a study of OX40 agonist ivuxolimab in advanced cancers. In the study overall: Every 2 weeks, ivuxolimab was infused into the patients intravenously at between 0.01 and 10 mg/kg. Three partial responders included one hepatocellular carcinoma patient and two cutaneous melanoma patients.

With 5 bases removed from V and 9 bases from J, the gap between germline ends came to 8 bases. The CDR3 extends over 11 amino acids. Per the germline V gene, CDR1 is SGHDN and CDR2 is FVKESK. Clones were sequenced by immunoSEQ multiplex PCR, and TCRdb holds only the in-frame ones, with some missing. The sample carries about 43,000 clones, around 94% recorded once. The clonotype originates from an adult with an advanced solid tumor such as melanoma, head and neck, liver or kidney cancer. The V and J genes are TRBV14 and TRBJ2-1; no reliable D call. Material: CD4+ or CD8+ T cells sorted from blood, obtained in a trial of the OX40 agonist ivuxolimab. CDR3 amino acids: CASSSRPEQFF. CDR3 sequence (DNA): TGTGCCAGCAGCTCCAGACCTGAGCAGTTCTTC.